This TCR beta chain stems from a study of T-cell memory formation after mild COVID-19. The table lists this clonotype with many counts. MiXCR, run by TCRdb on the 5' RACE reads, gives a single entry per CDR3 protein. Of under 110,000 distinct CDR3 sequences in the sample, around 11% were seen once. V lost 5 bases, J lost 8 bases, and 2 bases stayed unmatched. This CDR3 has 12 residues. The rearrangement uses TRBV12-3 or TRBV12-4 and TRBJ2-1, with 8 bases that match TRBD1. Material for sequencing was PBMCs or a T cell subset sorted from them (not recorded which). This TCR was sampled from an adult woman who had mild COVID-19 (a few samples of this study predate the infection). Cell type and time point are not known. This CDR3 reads CASSPGGYEQFF. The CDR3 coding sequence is TGTGCCAGCAGTCCAGGGGGCTATGAGCAGTTCTTC.